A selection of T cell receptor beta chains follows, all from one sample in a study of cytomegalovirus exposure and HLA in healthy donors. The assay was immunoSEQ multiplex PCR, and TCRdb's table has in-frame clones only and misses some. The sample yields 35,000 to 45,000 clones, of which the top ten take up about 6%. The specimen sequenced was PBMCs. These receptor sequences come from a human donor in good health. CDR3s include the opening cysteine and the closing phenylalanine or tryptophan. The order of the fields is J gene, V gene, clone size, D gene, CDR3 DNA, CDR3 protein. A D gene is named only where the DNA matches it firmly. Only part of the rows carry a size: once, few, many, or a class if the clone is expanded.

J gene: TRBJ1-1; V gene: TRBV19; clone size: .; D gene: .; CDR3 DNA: TGTGCCAGTACTTACAGGGAGCGAGCTTTCTTT; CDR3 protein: CASTYRERAFF
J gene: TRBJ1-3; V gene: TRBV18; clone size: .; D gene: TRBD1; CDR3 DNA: TGTGCCAGCTCACCAGACAGGGAAAGTGGAAACACCATATATTTT; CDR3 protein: CASSPDRESGNTIYF
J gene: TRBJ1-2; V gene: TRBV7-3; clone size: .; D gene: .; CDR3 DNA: TGTGCCAGCAGCCTCAAGGGGGGGACGGTACGTGAGGACTACACCTTC; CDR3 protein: CASSLKGGTVREDYTF
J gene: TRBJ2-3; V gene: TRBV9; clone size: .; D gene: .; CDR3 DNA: TGTGCCAGCAGCGTAGGTTCGCTAGGGGCCTCAGATACGCAGTATTTT; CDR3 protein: CASSVGSLGASDTQYF
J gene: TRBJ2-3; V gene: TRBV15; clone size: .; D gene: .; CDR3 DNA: TGTGCCACCAGCAGAGATCTTCGGGGCACAGATACGCAGTATTTT; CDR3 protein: CATSRDLRGTDTQYF
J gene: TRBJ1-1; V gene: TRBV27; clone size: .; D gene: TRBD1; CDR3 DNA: TGTGCCAGCAGCCCAACGACAGGGGGAGACACTGAAGCTTTCTTT; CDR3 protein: CASSPTTGGDTEAFF
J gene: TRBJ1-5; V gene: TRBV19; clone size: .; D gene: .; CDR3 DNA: TGTGCCAGTAGGGGCCCGGGACATTATAGCAATCAGCCCCAGCATTTT; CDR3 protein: CASRGPGHYSNQPQHF
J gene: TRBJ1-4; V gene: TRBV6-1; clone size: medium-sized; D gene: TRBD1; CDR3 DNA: TGTGCCAGCAGTGCGACACCACCCTTCCAGGGGGGTAATGAAAAACTGTTTTTT; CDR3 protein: CASSATPPFQGGNEKLFF
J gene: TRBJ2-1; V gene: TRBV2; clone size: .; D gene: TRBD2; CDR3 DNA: TGTGCCAGCGGGTCGGACAGCGGGGGGAGCTCCGACAATGAGCAGTTCTTC; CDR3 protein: CASGSDSGGSSDNEQFF
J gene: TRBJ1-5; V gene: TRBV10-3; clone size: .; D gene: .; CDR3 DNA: TGTGCCATCAGTGACCCCGACAGTCCGGGCCTTAGCAATCAGCCCCAGCATTTT; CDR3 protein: CAISDPDSPGLSNQPQHF
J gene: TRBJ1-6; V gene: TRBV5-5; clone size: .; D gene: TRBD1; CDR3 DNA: TGTGCCAGCAGCTCGTGGGACAGGGTGGGAGCACCCCTCCACTTT; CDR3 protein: CASSSWDRVGAPLHF
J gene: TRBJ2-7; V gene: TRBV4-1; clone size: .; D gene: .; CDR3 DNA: TGCGCCAGCAGCCTCGGGGGGCAGGACGAGCAGTACTTC; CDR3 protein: CASSLGGQDEQYF
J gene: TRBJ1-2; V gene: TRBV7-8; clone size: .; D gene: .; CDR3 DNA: TGTGCCAGCAGCTTAATGGAGGGCGGCTATGGCTACACCTTC; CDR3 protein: CASSLMEGGYGYTF
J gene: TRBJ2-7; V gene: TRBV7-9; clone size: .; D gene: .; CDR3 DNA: TGTGCCAGCAGCTTAAACAGCTACGAGCAGTACTTC; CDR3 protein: CASSLNSYEQYF